Below, one T cell receptor beta chain is given with its context. The target of this receptor is not known. No base qualities exist here, and no much larger clone lies one base off it. The germline V gene encodes CDR1 SGDLS and CDR2 YYNGEE. Ends trimmed: V by 0 bases, J by 4 bases; bases unmatched to a gene: 1. The CDR3 covers 14 residues, taking in both the cysteine and the phenylalanine. Kept here is only the CDR3 DNA, which spans 42 bases and is read in frame from base 1. TCRbeta CDR3 regions were amplified from genomic DNA by means of the immunoSEQ Assay, a bias-controlled multiplex PCR. In the paper's pipeline: The number of nucleated cells in each sample was estimated from the amplification of reference gene primers within the assay. To quantify the absolute abundance of each unique TCRbeta CDR3 rearrangement, sequence reads were collapsed and filtered. Productive Simpson clonality was computed per sample as the square root of Simpson's diversity index over productive rearrangements. Entries here come from immuneACCESS through TCRdb and include only in-frame sequences with V and J called. Some clones fail to appear in such tables; in the studies checked, an unresolved V gene covers under half of the shortfall, and the cause of the remainder is unknown. The D gene and trimming were derived from the DNA, and the V and J assignments and clone size from that table. Here the sample has some 350,000 clones; roughly 86% occur a single time. The ten largest account for around 7.9% of the sample.

One collaborating source in Seattle enrolled patients while the patients were actively infected and followed the patients over time throughout the course of disease. Collaborating institutions collected whole blood in K2EDTA tubes following their own protocols. For TCRbeta analysis, collaborators shipped samples as frozen whole blood, isolated PBMCs, or DNA extracted from either of those sample types. The sample belongs to a study of blood T cell repertoires in COVID-19 (dated by TCRdb to 2020 to 2021). Background on the whole study: Samples from collaborators originated in the United States, Italy and Spain and spanned both the acute and convalescent phases of COVID-19. The prospective study material was composed of cDNA or gDNA derived from T cells, B-cell-depleted T cells, or PBMCs. Subjects who had been exposed to COVID-19, were actively infected with it, or had recovered from it provided the deeply sampled blood TCRbeta repertoires that made up the dataset. A freely available public database, intended as a resource for researchers studying the immune response to SARS-CoV-2, is where the repertoires were released. Samples came from the ongoing ImmuneRACE study (first 160 participants) plus 1,254 subjects from 6 global collaborators. A de-identified subject ID, COVID-19 status, age in years and sex were almost always included in the sample metadata. HLA class I and class II types, where available, came from metadata supplied by the sample provider rather than from assay-based typing. Study-wide conclusions, independent of this receptor: The quantity of clinical and demographic metadata differed by source and by participant and was supplied without curation.

The V and J genes are TRBV9 and TRBJ2-3, with TRBD2 matching 8 junction bases. The specimen sequenced was peripheral blood. The receptor was derived from an older woman with COVID-19, enrolled during active disease. The CDR3 loop reads CASSVAGGPDTQYF. The nucleotide sequence reads TGTGCCAGCAGCGTAGCGGGGGGGCCAGATACGCAGTATTTT.